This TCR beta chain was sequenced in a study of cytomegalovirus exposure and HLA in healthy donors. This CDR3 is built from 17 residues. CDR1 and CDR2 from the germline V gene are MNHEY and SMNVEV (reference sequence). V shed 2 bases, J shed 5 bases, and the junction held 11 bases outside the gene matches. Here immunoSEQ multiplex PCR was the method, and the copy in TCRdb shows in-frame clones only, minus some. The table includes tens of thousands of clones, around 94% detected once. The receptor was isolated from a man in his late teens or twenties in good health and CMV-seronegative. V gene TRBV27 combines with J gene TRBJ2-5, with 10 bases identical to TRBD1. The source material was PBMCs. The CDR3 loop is CASSLRSTGGVGETQYF. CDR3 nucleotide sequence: TGTGCCAGCAGTTTACGGTCGACAGGGGGCGTCGGGGAGACCCAGTACTTC.